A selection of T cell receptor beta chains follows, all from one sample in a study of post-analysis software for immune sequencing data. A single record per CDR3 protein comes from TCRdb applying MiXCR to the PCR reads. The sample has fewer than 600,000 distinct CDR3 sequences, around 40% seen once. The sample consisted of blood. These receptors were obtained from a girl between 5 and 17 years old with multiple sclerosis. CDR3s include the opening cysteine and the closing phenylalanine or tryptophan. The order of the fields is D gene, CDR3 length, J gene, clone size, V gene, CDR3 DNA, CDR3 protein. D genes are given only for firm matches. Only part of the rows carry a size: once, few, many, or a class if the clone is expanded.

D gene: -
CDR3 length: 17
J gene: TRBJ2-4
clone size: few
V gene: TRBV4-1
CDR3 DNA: TGCGCCAGCAGCCAGGACTGGGGCCCCTTGGTTTGGAACATTCAGTACTTC
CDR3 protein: CASSQDWGPLVWNIQYF

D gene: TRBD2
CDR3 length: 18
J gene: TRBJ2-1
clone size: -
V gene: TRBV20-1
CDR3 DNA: TGCAGTGCTAGAGTCGCACTAGCGGGAGGGGGAACCTACAATGAGCAGTTCTTC
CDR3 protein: CSARVALAGGGTYNEQFF

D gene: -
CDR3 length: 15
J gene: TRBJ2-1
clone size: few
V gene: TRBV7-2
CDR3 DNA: TGTGCCAGCACACTAACCCCCGTTAGCGGTAGTGAGCAGTTCTTC
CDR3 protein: CASTLTPVSGSEQFF

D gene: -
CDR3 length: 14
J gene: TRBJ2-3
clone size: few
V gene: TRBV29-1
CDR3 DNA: TGCAGCGTTGAAGGATCCCTGAGCACAGATACGCAGTATTTT
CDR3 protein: CSVEGSLSTDTQYF

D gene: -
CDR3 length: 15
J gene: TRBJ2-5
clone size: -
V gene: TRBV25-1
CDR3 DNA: TGTGCCAGCAGCCATCACCGGGGGCCGAAAGAGACCCAGTACTTC
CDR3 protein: CASSHHRGPKETQYF

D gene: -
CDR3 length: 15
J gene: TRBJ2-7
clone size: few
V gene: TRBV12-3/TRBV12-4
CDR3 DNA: TGTGCCAGCAGTTTAGAGGGGGGTTCTACCTACGAGCAGTACTTC
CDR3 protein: CASSLEGGSTYEQYF

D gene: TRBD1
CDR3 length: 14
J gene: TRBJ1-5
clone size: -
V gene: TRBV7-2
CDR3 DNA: TGTGCCAGCACCTCCGGGACAGCCAATCAGCCCCAGCATTTT
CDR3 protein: CASTSGTANQPQHF

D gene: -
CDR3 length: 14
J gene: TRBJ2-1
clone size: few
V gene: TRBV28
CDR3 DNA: TGTGCCATCCAAATAGCGGAGCGGTACAATGAGCAGTTCTTC
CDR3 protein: CAIQIAERYNEQFF

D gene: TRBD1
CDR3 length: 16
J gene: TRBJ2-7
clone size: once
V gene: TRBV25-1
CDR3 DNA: TGTGCCAGCAGTGAAATATTTGGGACAGGGGCCTACGAGCAGTACTTC
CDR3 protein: CASSEIFGTGAYEQYF

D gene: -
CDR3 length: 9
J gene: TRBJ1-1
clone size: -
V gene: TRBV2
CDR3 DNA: TGTGCCAGCGGAGCTGAAGCTTTCTTT
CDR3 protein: CASGAEAFF

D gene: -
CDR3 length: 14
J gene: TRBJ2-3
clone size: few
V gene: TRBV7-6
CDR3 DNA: TGTGCCAGCAGCTTAGTTAGGGTCGCAGATACGCAGTATTTT
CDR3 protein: CASSLVRVADTQYF

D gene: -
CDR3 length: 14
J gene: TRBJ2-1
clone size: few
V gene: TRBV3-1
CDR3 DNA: TGTGCCAGCAGCCAAGAAAATAGTTACAATGAGCAGTTCTTC
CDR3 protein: CASSQENSYNEQFF

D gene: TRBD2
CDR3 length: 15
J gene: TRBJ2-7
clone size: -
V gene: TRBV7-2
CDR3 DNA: TGTGCCAGCAGCTTGGTCGGGACTAGCGGGGATGAGCAGTACTTC
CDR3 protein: CASSLVGTSGDEQYF

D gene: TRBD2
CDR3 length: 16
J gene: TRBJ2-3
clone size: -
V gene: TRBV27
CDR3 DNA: TGTGCCAGCAGTTTTCAGCGGGAGCCTAGCACAGATACGCAGTATTTT
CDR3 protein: CASSFQREPSTDTQYF

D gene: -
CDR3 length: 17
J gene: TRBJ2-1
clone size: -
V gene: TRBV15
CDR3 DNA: TGTGCCACCAGCAGAAAGGTCGGCGCCTCCTCCTACAATGAGCAGTTCTTC
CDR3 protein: CATSRKVGASSYNEQFF

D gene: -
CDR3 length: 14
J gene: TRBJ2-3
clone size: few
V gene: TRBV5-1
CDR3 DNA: TGCGCCAGCAGTAGGAGGGCGAACACAGATACGCAGTATTTT
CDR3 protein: CASSRRANTDTQYF

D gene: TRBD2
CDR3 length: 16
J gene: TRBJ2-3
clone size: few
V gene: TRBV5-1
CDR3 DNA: TGCGCCAGCAGCTTGGGGACTAGCGGGAGTGCAGATACGCAGTATTTT
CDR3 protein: CASSLGTSGSADTQYF

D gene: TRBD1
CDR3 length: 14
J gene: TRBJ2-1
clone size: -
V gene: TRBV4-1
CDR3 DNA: TGCGCCAGCAGCCAAGACCCGGACAGGGGAGAGCAGTTCTTC
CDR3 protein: CASSQDPDRGEQFF

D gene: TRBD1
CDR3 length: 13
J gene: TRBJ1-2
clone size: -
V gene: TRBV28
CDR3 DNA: TGTGCCACCAGACAGGGGGGCAACTATGGCTACACCTTC
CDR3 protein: CATRQGGNYGYTF

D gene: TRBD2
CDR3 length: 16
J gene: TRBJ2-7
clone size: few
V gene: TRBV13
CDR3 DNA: TGTGCCAGCAGCTTATTAGCGGGAGGGTCCTCATACGAGCAGTACTTC
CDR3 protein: CASSLLAGGSSYEQYF

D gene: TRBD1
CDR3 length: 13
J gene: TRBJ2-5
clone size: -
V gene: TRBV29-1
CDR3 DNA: TGCAGCGCCGAGGACAGGGGACCGGAGACCCAGTACTTC
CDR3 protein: CSAEDRGPETQYF

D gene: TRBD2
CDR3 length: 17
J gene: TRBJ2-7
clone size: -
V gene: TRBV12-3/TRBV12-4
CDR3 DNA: TGTGCCAGCAGTTTAAGTGCTAGCGGGAGCAGTGGGCTCGAGCAGTACTTC
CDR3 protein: CASSLSASGSSGLEQYF

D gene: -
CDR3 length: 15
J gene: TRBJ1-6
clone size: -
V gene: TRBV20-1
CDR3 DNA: TGCAGTGCTAGACCCGGGGATCGTCGGCTTTCACCCCTCCACTTT
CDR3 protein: CSARPGDRRLSPLHF

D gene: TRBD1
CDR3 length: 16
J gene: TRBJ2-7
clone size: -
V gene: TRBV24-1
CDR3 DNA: TGTGCCACCAGTGACCGAGACAGGGGTTCCTACAATGAGCAGTACTTC
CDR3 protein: CATSDRDRGSYNEQYF

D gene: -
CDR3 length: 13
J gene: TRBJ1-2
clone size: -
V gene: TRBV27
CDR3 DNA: TGTGCCAGCAGTTTAACCGGACGGCTCCGCTACACCTTC
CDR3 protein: CASSLTGRLRYTF

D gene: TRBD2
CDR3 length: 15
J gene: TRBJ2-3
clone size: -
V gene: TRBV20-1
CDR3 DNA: TGCAGTGCTGCCGGACTAGCGGGAGAGTCAGATACGCAGTATTTT
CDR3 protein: CSAAGLAGESDTQYF

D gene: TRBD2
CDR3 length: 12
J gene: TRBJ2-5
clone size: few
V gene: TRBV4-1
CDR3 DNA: TGCGCCAGCAGCCAGCTAGCGGGAGAACAGTACTTC
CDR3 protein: CASSQLAGEQYF

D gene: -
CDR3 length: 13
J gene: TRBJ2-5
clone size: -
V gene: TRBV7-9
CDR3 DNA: TGTGCCAGCAGCCGAACCGACCGGGAGACCCAGTACTTC
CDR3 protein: CASSRTDRETQYF

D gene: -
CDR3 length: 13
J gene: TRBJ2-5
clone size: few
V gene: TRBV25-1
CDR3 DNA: TGTGCCAGCAGTGAATATTTGGAGGAGGCCCAGTACTTC
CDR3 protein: CASSEYLEEAQYF

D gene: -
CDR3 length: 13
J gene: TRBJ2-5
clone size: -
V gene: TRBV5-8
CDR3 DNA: TGTGCCAACAGCTTCGAGTGGGGGGAGACCCAGTACTTC
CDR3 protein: CANSFEWGETQYF

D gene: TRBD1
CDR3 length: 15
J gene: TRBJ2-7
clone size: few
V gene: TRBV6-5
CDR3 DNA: TGTGCCAGCAGTTACCTCGGACAGGGGGGATACGAGCAGTACTTC
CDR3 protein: CASSYLGQGGYEQYF

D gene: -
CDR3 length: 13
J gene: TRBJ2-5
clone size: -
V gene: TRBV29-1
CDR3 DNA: TGCAGCGTGACTCGCAGGGATGGGGAGACCCAGTACTTC
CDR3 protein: CSVTRRDGETQYF

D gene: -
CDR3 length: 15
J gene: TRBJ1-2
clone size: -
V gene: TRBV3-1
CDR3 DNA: TGTGCCAGCAGCCAAGAACGGCGGGGGGGCTATGGCCACACCTTC
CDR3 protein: CASSQERRGGYGHTF

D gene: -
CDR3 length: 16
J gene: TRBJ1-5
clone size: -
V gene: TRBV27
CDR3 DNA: TGTGCCAGCAGTTTTGGCCCCCAAGGGACGGTTTGGCCCCAGCATTTT
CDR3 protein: CASSFGPQGTVWPQHF

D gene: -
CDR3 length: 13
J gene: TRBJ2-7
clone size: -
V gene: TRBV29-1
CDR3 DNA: TGCAGCGTTTTCAGGGAGGACTCCTACGAGCAGTACTTC
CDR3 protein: CSVFREDSYEQYF

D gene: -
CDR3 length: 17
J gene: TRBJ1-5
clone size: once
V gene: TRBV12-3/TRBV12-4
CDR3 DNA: TGTGCCAGCACCATTGGCCAACAGGTCCAGGGTTGGACGCCCCAGCATTTT
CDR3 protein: CASTIGQQVQGWTPQHF

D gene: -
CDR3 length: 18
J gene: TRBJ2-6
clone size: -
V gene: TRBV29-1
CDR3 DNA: TGCAGCGTTGTGGGGCCAAAGACAGGAAGCTCTGGGGCCAACGTCCTGACTTTC
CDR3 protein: CSVVGPKTGSSGANVLTF

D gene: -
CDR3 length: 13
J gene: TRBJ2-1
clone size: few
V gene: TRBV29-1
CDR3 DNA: TGCAGCGTTGAAGATCTTGGGAGGGGGGAGCAGTTCTTC
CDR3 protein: CSVEDLGRGEQFF

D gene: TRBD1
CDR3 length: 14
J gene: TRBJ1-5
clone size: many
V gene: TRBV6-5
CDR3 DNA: TGTGCCAGCAGTACGAGGGACAGGGATCAGCCCCAGCATTTT
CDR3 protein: CASSTRDRDQPQHF

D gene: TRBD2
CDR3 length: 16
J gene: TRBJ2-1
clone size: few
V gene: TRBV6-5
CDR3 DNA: TGTGCCAGCAGTAGGGGACTAGCGGGTCCTTCCAATGAGCAGTTCTTC
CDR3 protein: CASSRGLAGPSNEQFF

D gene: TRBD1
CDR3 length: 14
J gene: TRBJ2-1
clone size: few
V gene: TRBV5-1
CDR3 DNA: TGCGCCAGCTACCGGGACAGGGTTATGAATGAGCAGTTCTTC
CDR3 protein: CASYRDRVMNEQFF

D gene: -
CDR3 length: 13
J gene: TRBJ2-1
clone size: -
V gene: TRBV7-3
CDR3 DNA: TGTGCCAGCAGCTTAAGGGTCGGGCGTGAGCAGTTCTTC
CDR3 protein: CASSLRVGREQFF

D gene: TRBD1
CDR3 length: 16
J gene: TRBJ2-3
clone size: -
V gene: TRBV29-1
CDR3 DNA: TGCAGCGTTGAAAGGGGGTCAGGGGGCTCGACAGATACGCAGTATTTT
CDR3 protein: CSVERGSGGSTDTQYF

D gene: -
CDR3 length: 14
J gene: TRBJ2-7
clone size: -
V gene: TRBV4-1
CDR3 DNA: TGCGCCAGCACTGGGCTAGTGGCCAACAATGAGCAGTACTTC
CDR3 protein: CASTGLVANNEQYF

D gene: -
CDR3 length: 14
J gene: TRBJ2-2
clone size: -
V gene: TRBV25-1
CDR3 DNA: TGTGCCAGCAGTGGGACCGGGGACACCGGGGAGCTGTTTTTT
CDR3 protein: CASSGTGDTGELFF